A single T cell receptor beta chain is shown here with its context. Its specificity is unknown. Libraries of TRB cDNA were made by 5' RACE and carried UMIs. TCRdb re-called the 5' RACE reads and gives one entry per CDR3 protein, without DNA. Recorded for this sample: over 150,000 distinct CDR3 sequences. This record comes from a study of CXCR3-negative and CXCR3-positive naive CD8 T cells. The study, taken as a whole, reports: Hydrophobicity of TRB CDR3s was greater in CXCR3-positive naive cells than in CXCR3-negative naive cells.

CDR3 length: 15 amino acids. Germline V CDR1 and CDR2: MDHEN, SYDVKM. The source of this sequence is a human donor in good health. Some clones in this sample may be carry-over from other donors' samples. Sequenced: naive CXCR3+ CD8+ T cells from blood. Subset denoted: CD45RO-CCR7+CD27+CD95- naive CD8+ T cells expressing CXCR3 (TNR3+). The V and J genes are TRBV28 and TRBJ2-7; TCRdb selects TRBD2, and the lack of DNA leaves this call unchecked. The CDR3 sequence is CASRPGTSGRHEQYF.